A selection of T cell receptor beta chains follows, all from one sample in a study of CD8+CD57+ T cells in acquired aplastic anemia. A single record per CDR3 protein comes from TCRdb applying MiXCR to the reads. The repertoire holds a few hundred thousand distinct CDR3 sequences, with roughly 50% as singletons. What was sequenced was sorted CD4+, CD8+, or CD8+CD57+ T cells (not recorded which) from PBMCs. All receptors come from a human donor with aplastic anemia. Both conserved end residues are part of each CDR3. The D gene is left open where the match is weak. Only part of the rows carry a size: once, few, many, or a class if the clone is expanded.

many,TRBD1,TRBJ1-1,TRBV5-8,14,CASSQTGGVTEAFF,TGTGCCAGCAGTCAGACAGGGGGCGTAACTGAAGCTTTCTTT
once,-,TRBJ2-7,TRBV7-6,11,CASSFTYEQYF,TGTGCCAGCAGTTTCACCTACGAGCAGTACTTC
-,-,TRBJ2-7,TRBV7-9,16,CASSPPGTALSYEQYF,TGTGCCAGCTCACCTCCCGGGACTGCCCTCTCCTACGAGCAGTACTTC
many,-,TRBJ1-2,TRBV19,12,CASSSGSGGYTF,TGTGCCAGTAGTTCCGGTTCAGGGGGCTACACCTTC
-,-,TRBJ2-3,TRBV24-1,14,CATSDSRVEDTQYF,TGTGCCACCAGTGATTCCCGGGTTGAGGATACGCAGTATTTT
-,-,TRBJ1-2,TRBV29-1,16,CSVEDPDVVGSYGYTF,TGCAGCGTTGAAGATCCGGACGTTGTCGGGAGTTATGGCTACACCTTC
many,-,TRBJ2-3,TRBV4-2,15,CASSPRDPTPDTQYF,TGTGCCAGCAGCCCCCGGGATCCTACCCCAGATACGCAGTATTTT
many,TRBD1,TRBJ2-7,TRBV10-3,15,CATRGGTQGVYEQYF,TGTGCCACGAGGGGCGGTACCCAGGGGGTCTACGAGCAGTACTTC
many,TRBD1,TRBJ2-1,TRBV9,14,CASSSGQPNNEQFF,TGTGCCAGCAGCTCGGGACAGCCTAACAATGAGCAGTTCTTC
-,-,TRBJ2-1,TRBV11-2,14,CASSWWGAGNEQFF,TGTGCCAGCAGCTGGTGGGGGGCTGGGAATGAGCAGTTCTTC
once,TRBD1,TRBJ1-5,TRBV7-2,17,CASSLGTGASLGQPQHF,TGTGCCAGCAGCCTCGGGACAGGGGCCAGCCTGGGTCAGCCCCAGCATTTT
-,-,TRBJ2-6,TRBV7-9,13,CASSHGTANVLTF,TGTGCCAGCAGCCACGGGACAGCCAACGTCCTGACTTTC
once,-,TRBJ2-7,TRBV2,13,CASSGGTPYEQYF,TGTGCCAGCAGTGGAGGGACACCCTACGAGCAGTACTTC
many,-,TRBJ2-3,TRBV10-3,15,CAISGQGGGTDTQYF,TGTGCCATCAGTGGCCAGGGGGGGGGCACAGATACGCAGTATTTT
many,TRBD1,TRBJ1-1,TRBV20-1,15,CSAATAQGVNPEAFF,TGCAGTGCTGCTACCGCACAGGGGGTGAACCCTGAAGCTTTCTTT
many,-,TRBJ1-2,TRBV12-3/TRBV12-4,15,CASSFQGTITYGYTF,TGTGCCAGCAGTTTCCAGGGGACGATCACTTATGGCTACACCTTC
many,-,TRBJ1-4,TRBV5-4,15,CASSTTGVMDEKLFF,TGTGCCAGCAGCACGACAGGCGTCATGGATGAAAAACTGTTTTTT
-,TRBD1,TRBJ2-7,TRBV7-4,17,CASSQVRWGQPSYEQYF,TGCGCCAGCAGCCAAGTTCGATGGGGACAGCCTTCCTACGAGCAGTACTTC
-,-,TRBJ2-7,TRBV20-1,12,CSAAPARYEQYF,TGCAGTGCTGCTCCGGCACGCTACGAGCAGTACTTC
-,-,TRBJ1-2,TRBV4-3,13,CASSQWVSYGYTF,TGCGCCAGCAGCCAATGGGTATCATATGGCTACACCTTC
many,-,TRBJ2-7,TRBV20-1,15,CSAVTGFGGSYEQYF,TGCAGTGCTGTCACAGGGTTCGGGGGGTCATACGAGCAGTACTTC
-,-,TRBJ2-1,TRBV19,18,CASSFSPRTISSYNEQFF,TGTGCCAGTAGTTTCTCACCGCGGACTATAAGCTCCTACAATGAGCAGTTCTTC
few,-,TRBJ2-5,TRBV11-3,15,CASSPQGGGYNEQSF,TGTGCCAGCAGCCCCCAGGGCGGGGGCTACAATGAGCAGTCCTTC
many,-,TRBJ2-6,TRBV11-2,16,CASSLGERAGANVLTF,TGTGCCAGCAGCTTAGGGGAACGGGCTGGGGCCAACGTCCTGACTTTC
many,-,TRBJ2-2,TRBV11-1,15,CASSLASRNTGELFF,TGTGCCAGCAGCTTAGCGTCCCGAAACACCGGGGAGCTGTTTTTT
-,-,TRBJ2-7,TRBV9,13,CASSVDSAHEQYF,TGTGCCAGCAGCGTAGATTCGGCCCACGAGCAGTACTTC
many,-,TRBJ2-1,TRBV20-1,14,CSASTARSYNEQFF,TGCAGTGCTAGTACTGCTCGCTCCTACAATGAGCAGTTCTTC
many,-,TRBJ1-4,TRBV6-5,16,CASSYSAVVGLEKLFF,TGTGCCAGCAGTTACTCAGCCGTGGTAGGGTTGGAAAAACTGTTTTTT